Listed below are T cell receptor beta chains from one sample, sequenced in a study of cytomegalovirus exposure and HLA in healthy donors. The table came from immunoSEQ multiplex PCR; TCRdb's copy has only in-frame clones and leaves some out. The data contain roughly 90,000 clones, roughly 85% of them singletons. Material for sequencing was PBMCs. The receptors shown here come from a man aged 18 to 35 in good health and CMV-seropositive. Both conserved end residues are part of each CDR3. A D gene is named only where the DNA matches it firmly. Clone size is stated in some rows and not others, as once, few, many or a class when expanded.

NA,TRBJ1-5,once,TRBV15,TGTGCCACCAGCAGAGCCCGGGTAGAGAGCAATCAGCCCCAGCATTTT,CATSRARVESNQPQHF
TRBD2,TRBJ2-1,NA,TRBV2,TGTGCCAGCAGGGGGACTAGCGGGAGTATTGAGCAGTTCTTC,CASRGTSGSIEQFF
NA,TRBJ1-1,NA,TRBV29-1,TGCAGCGCCCCTGGGGGGACGAACACTGAAGCTTTCTTT,CSAPGGTNTEAFF
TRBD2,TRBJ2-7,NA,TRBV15,TGTGCCACCAGCACCTGGACTAGCGGGAGGAACTACGAGCAGTACTTC,CATSTWTSGRNYEQYF
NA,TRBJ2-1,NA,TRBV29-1,TGCAGCGGGGGCCTCAACTACAATGAGCAGTTCTTC,CSGGLNYNEQFF
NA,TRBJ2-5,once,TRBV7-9,TGTGCCAGCAGCTTAGTGGCCGAGACCCAGTACTTC,CASSLVAETQYF
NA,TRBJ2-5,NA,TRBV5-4,TGTGCCAGCAGCTCGGCGGGGACAGTTTATGGAGAGACCCAGTACTTC,CASSSAGTVYGETQYF
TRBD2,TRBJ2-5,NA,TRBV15,TGTGCCACCAGCAGCCTACCTACGGGACTAACACAACAGACCCAGTACTTC,CATSSLPTGLTQQTQYF
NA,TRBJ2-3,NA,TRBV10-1,TGCGCCAGCAGCGGGGAAGGGGACACTACCACAGATACGCAGTATTTT,CASSGEGDTTTDTQYF
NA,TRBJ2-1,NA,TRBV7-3,TGTGCCAGCAGCTCCCCGGTGGAGGGGGAGGGGACTCCACAGTTCTTC,CASSSPVEGEGTPQFF
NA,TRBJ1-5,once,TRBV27,TGTGCCAGCAGTTTTGGGCTTCTTCAGCCCCAGCATTTT,CASSFGLLQPQHF
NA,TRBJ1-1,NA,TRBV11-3,TGTGCCAGCAGCGCGCAGGGGATGGGGACTGAAGCTTTCTTT,CASSAQGMGTEAFF
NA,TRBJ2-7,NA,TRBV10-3,TGTGCCATCAGTGAGTCCAAAAAAGCAGGGTTCACCTACGAGCAGTACTTC,CAISESKKAGFTYEQYF
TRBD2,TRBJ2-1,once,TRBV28,TGTGCCAGCAAACTGGGGGGGATTAGCGGGGACAATGAGCAGTTCTTC,CASKLGGISGDNEQFF
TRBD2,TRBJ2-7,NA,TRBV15,TGTGCCACCAGCGGGAGCGGGAGCCCTCGCGACGAGCAGTACTTC,CATSGSGSPRDEQYF
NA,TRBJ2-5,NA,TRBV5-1,TGCGCCAGCAGCTTCACCTCCGGGGAGACCCAGTACTTC,CASSFTSGETQYF
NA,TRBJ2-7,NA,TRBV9,TGTGCCAGCAGCCCTGGGGGGACAGACTCCTACGAGCAGTACTTC,CASSPGGTDSYEQYF
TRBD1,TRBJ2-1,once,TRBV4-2,TGTGCCAGCAGCCGAAACACCGGGACAGGGGACAATGAGCAGTTCTTC,CASSRNTGTGDNEQFF
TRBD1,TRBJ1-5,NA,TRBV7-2,TGTGCCAGCAGCCCTTACCGACAGGGACATATCAATCAGCCCCAGCATTTT,CASSPYRQGHINQPQHF
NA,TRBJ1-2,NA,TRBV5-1,TGCGCCAGCAGCTTTGGGAGGCTGGATTATGGCTACACCTTC,CASSFGRLDYGYTF
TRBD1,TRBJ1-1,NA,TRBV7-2,TGTGCCAGCAGCTTAGTCGGGACAGGGGGTTTGAACACTGAAGCTTTCTTT,CASSLVGTGGLNTEAFF
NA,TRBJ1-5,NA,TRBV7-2,TGTGCCAGCAGCCCGAGCGGGGGGGCAGGTCAGCCCCAGCATTTT,CASSPSGGAGQPQHF
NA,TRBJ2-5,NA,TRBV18,TGTGCCAGCTCACCACCGTCCGTTGAGACCCAGTACTTC,CASSPPSVETQYF
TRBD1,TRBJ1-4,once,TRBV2,TGTGCCAGCCAGTCGAACAGGGGGCAAGACGAAAAACTGTTTTTT,CASQSNRGQDEKLFF
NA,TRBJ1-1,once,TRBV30,TGTGCCTGGACCCGGGACTCTCCCTCTGAAGCTTTCTTT,CAWTRDSPSEAFF
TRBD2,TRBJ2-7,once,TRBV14,TGTGCCAGCAGCCAAGCTCGCGGGGGGGTTCTCGAGCAGTACTTC,CASSQARGGVLEQYF
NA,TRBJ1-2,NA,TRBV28,TGTGCCAGCAGCCCCGGACAGACGAGCTATGGCTACACCTTC,CASSPGQTSYGYTF
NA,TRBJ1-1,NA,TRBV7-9,TGTGCCAGCAGCTTGTCGGGGGGAGTCGTCACTGAAGCTTTCTTT,CASSLSGGVVTEAFF
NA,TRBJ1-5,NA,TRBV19,TGTGCCAGTAGTATTTCGGGGAGTTACAATCAGCCCCAGCATTTT,CASSISGSYNQPQHF
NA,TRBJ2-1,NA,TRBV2,TGTGCCAGCACCTTCCTGGGGGGCAATGAGCAGTTCTTC,CASTFLGGNEQFF
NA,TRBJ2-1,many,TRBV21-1,TGTGCCAGCAGCCAATGTCTAGCGGGAGGGAGCAATGAGCAGTTCTTC,CASSQCLAGGSNEQFF
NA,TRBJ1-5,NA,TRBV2,TGTGCCAGCACCCGTGGGAGGGGACTCAATCAGCCCCAGCATTTT,CASTRGRGLNQPQHF
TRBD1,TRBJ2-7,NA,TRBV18,TGTGCCAGCTCACCGTACGGGACAGGAGCCTACGAGCAGTACTTC,CASSPYGTGAYEQYF
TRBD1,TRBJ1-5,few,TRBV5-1,TGCGCCAGCAGCCATTTACAGGGGCGGGTTGCCAATCAGCCCCAGCATTTT,CASSHLQGRVANQPQHF
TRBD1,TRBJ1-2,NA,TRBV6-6,TGTGCCAGCAGCTGGACAGGATCTCTTGTCTATGGCTACACCTTC,CASSWTGSLVYGYTF
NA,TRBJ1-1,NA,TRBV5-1,TGCGCCAGCAGCTGGGCGGGGTTAAAGAACACTGAAGCTTTCTTT,CASSWAGLKNTEAFF
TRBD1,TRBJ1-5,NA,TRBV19,TGTGCCAGTAGTCCGTACGGGACAGGGGATCAGCCCCAGCATTTT,CASSPYGTGDQPQHF
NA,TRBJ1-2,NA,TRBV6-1,TGTGCCAGCAGTCAGAATGGCTACACCTTC,CASSQNGYTF
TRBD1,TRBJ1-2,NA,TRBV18,TGTGCCAGCTCACTGGGACAGAACTATGGCTACACCTTC,CASSLGQNYGYTF
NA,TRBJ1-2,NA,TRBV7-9,TGTGCCAGCAGCTCCGCCGTGGGGGCGGACTATGGCTACACCTTC,CASSSAVGADYGYTF
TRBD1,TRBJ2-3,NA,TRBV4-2,TGTGCCAGCAGCCAAGGGACAGGGGGGACAGATACGCAGTATTTT,CASSQGTGGTDTQYF
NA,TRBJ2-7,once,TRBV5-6,TGTGCCAGCAGCCTGTCGGGACTCAAATACGAGCAGTACTTC,CASSLSGLKYEQYF
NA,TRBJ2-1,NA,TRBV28,TGTGCCAGCAACGCGCGGCTCTACAATGAGCAGTTCTTC,CASNARLYNEQFF
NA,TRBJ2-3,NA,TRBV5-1,TGCGCCAGCAGCTTGTCTGGCTCAGATACGCAGTATTTT,CASSLSGSDTQYF
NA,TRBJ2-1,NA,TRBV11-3,TGTGCCAGCAGCTTAGGAGGGATCGACAATGAGCAGTTCTTC,CASSLGGIDNEQFF
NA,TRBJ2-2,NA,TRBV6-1,TGTGCCAGCAGTGCTAACGGCGGGGAGCTGTTTTTT,CASSANGGELFF
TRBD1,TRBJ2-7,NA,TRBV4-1,TGCGCCAGCAGCCAGACAGGGGTGACCTACGAGCAGTACTTC,CASSQTGVTYEQYF
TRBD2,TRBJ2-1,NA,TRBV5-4,TGTGCCAGCAGCTTGGTTCAACTAGCGGGAGGCAATGAGCAGTTCTTC,CASSLVQLAGGNEQFF
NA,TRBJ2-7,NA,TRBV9,TGTGCCAGCAGCGTAGGAGGAAGGGGATACGAGCAGTACTTC,CASSVGGRGYEQYF
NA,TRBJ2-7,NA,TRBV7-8,TGTGCCAGCAGCTCAGGATGGCCCGGTGAGCAGTACTTC,CASSSGWPGEQYF
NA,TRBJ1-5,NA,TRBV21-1,TGTGCCAGCAGCAGGGGCAGGGTATGGAATCAGCCCCAGCATTTT,CASSRGRVWNQPQHF
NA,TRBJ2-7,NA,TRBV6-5,TGTGCCAGCAGCCCACAGGAAAACTACGAGCAGTACTTC,CASSPQENYEQYF
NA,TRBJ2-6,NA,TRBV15,TGTGCCACCAGCAGAGACGTGTCTGGGGCCAACGTCCTGACTTTC,CATSRDVSGANVLTF
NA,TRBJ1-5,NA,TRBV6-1,TGTGCCAGCACCCGTTCTAATCAGCCCCAGCATTTT,CASTRSNQPQHF
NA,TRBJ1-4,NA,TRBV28,TGTGCCAGCACCAAAACAGGGTACCTTGAAAAACTGTTTTTT,CASTKTGYLEKLFF
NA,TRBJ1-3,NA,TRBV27,TGTGCCAGCAGAAAAGACAGTGCCTCTGGAAACACCATATATTTT,CASRKDSASGNTIYF
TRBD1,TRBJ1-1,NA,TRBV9,TGTGCCAGCAGCGTAGGACAGGGGGGGGGAACGAACACTGAAGCTTTCTTT,CASSVGQGGGTNTEAFF
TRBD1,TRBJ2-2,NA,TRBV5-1,TGCGCCAGCAGCCCTCGGACAGGGGGCCGCACCGGGGAGCTGTTTTTT,CASSPRTGGRTGELFF
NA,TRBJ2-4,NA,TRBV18,TGTGCCAGCTCACCCGACCTGGGGGGGCCAAACATTCAGTACTTC,CASSPDLGGPNIQYF